The following is a T cell receptor (beta chain) sequence with its context. Antigen: not known. The CDR3 loop spans 14 amino acids. With 2 bases removed from V and 2 bases from J, the gap between germline ends came to 10 bases. Germline lookup yields CDR1 MNHNY and CDR2 SVGAGI (reference sequence). TCR beta libraries were made by quantitative 5'-RACE with molecular barcodes. TCRdb ran MiXCR on the 5' RACE reads and lists one entry per CDR3 protein. The table has about 220,000 distinct CDR3 sequences, 7.3% seen once; the top ten hold 13% to 15%. The sample is drawn from a study of CD8 T cells in ankylosing spondylitis. Study outcomes and limitations: CD8+ by phenotype, disease-linked clones were relatively rare in peripheral blood. It appeared that ankylosing spondylitis blood was characterized by a TCR beta motif of eight highly homologous variants. The clones that were linked to disease were reported to be significantly enriched in matched synovial fluid samples from ankylosing spondylitis patients.

The sample taken for sequencing was blood, either unsorted or a sorted T cell fraction (not recorded which). The V call is TRBV6-6, the J call TRBJ2-7; unclear D gene. The clonotype was recovered from a male donor with ankylosing spondylitis. CDR3 residues: CASSYLRPPYEQYF. CDR3 nucleotide sequence: TGTGCCAGCAGTTACCTAAGACCCCCCTACGAGCAGTACTTC.